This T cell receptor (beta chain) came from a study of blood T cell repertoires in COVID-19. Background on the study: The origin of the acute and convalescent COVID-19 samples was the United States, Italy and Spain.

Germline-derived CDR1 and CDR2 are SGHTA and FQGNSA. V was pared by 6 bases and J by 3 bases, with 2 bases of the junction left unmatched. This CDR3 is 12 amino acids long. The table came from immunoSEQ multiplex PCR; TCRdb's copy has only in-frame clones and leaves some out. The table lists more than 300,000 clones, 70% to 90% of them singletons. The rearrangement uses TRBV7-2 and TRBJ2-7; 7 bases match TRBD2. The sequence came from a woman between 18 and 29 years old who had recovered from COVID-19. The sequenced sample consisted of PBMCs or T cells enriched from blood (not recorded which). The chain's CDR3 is CASRGGSYEQYF. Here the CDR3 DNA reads TGTGCCAGCAGGGGGGGGAGCTACGAGCAGTACTTC.